Detailed here is one TCR beta chain. TCRdb's table, derived via immunoSEQ multiplex PCR, lists solely in-frame clones and lacks some. The data hold more than 65,000 clones, with 75% to 90% observed a single time. The sample is drawn from a study of T cell responses to AZD1222 COVID-19 vaccine. V lost 0 bases, J lost 10 bases, and 14 bases lay in between. Germline CDR1 and CDR2: SGHNT and YYREEE (reference sequence). This CDR3 is 15 amino acids long. The TCR originated in an adult who received the AZD1222 COVID-19 vaccine. The starting material was peripheral blood, obtained 28 days after the second AZD1222 dose. J is TRBJ1-6 and V is TRBV5-4; D possibly corresponds to TRBD1 (6 bases). The CDR3 nucleotides read TGTGCCAGCAGCTTGGCAGGGGCCTCAGGATCACCCCTCCACTTT. Amino acids: CASSLAGASGSPLHF.